This record looks at one TCR beta chain sequence and its context. The sample comes from a study of blood T cell repertoires in COVID-19. Generated by immunoSEQ multiplex PCR, the TCRdb table keeps only in-frame clones and is missing some. The sample has around 58,000 clones; roughly 88% are singletons. Trimming pared 2 bases from V and 8 bases from J, leaving 13 bases between. The germline V gene encodes CDR1 MDHEN and CDR2 SYDVKM. This CDR3 contains 14 residues. The receptor was derived from a woman aged 60-75 years with COVID-19, enrolled during active disease. The chain carries TRBV28 and TRBJ2-4; D not certain. The sample comprised peripheral blood. The CDR3 sequence is CASSLEPGKDIQYF. CDR3 coding DNA: TGTGCCAGCAGTTTAGAGCCGGGTAAGGACATTCAGTACTTC.